The T cell receptor (beta chain) under discussion was sequenced for a study of blood T cells in healthy people across ages. Combining a sample-barcoded 5' primer with a J-beta primer mix, a second PCR ran for about 6 to 11 cycles. TCRdb reprocessed the 5' RACE reads via MiXCR and lists one record per CDR3 protein. The repertoire holds fewer than 1.5 million distinct CDR3 sequences, 42% seen once, with 7.9% in the top ten. The CDR3 contains 18 residues. Unmatched junction bases numbered 14, after V lost 4 bases and J lost 4 bases. Healthy Russian Caucasian donors spanned ages about 6 to 100 years. This sequence was found in a woman aged 18-29 years in good health. Input material: blood. The chain carries TRBV12-3 or TRBV12-4 and TRBJ1-2, with 11 bases that match TRBD1. CDR3 DNA: TGTGCCAGCAGTTCGTCTGACCCGGGACAGGGGGTGGCCTATGGCTACACCTTC. Protein: CASSSSDPGQGVAYGYTF.